This TCR beta chain derives from a study of T-cell reconstitution after alpha-beta-depleted transplantation in children. The germline CDR1 and CDR2 sequences are SGHNT and YENEEA. The CDR3 has 15 amino acids. The V and J ends lost 5 bases and 9 bases, in that order; junction bases with no gene match: 8. This clonotype was counted many times. During its preparation, the TCRbeta library received unique molecular identifiers. TCRdb recomputed calls from the PCR reads with MiXCR, one row per CDR3 protein. Of about 600,000 distinct CDR3 sequences in the sample, more than 20% were seen once. This receptor was obtained from a boy in the first two years of life who had a stem cell transplant for acute myeloid leukemia, so the T cells may come from the graft donor. Sequences were derived from PBMCs, mostly from graft donor cells, sampled 360 days after TCRalphabeta/CD19-depleted stem cell transplant. The rearrangement joins TRBV11-3 to TRBJ2-1; TRBD2 matches 12 bases. CDR3 sequence reads: CASSPASGGAVEQFF. For the CDR3, the DNA is TGTGCCAGCAGCCCCGCTAGCGGGGGGGCTGTTGAGCAGTTCTTC.